The 14 T cell receptor beta chains in this list originate from one sample, sequenced in a study of T cell responses to AZD1222 COVID-19 vaccine. Sequenced by immunoSEQ multiplex PCR; TCRdb stores in-frame clones only, minus some. The sample records approximately 140,000 clones, roughly 89% being singletons. Sequencing was performed on peripheral blood, taken on day 0 of AZD1222 vaccination. These receptors all come from an adult in good health.

The genes are TRBV24-1 and TRBJ1-3; D remains ambiguous. This CDR3 region has 11 residues. The V gene lost 12 bases and the J gene lost 4 bases, with 9 bases spanning the gap. The V gene's germline CDR1 is KGHDR and CDR2 SFDVKD. In DNA, the CDR3 is TGTGCCTCCTGGGTGGGAAACACCATATATTTT. Translating gives CASWVGNTIYF.

This clone was counted once. The chain links TRBV7-2 to TRBJ2-2; D is unclear. Deletions cut 6 bases from V and 2 bases from J, with 13 bases between. Germline V gene sequence: CDR1 SGHTA, CDR2 FQGNSA. CDR3 size: 15 residues. The CDR3, as DNA: TGTGCCAGCAGACCCGACCCAGTAAACACCGGGGAGCTGTTTTTT. Protein sequence: CASRPDPVNTGELFF.

This sequence joins TRBV27 and TRBJ2-7; the match to TRBD1 covers 11 bases. Germline lookup yields CDR1 MNHEY and CDR2 SMNVEV (reference sequence). CDR3 length: 20 amino acids. Trimming removed 5 bases from V and 2 bases from J; junction bases left unmatched: 20. The CDR3 nucleotides are TGTGCCAGCAGTGTCGGGAGGACAGGGGGCCTCTCCATATCCCCCTACGAGCAGTACTTC. Translation gives CASSVGRTGGLSISPYEQYF.

The DNA of the CDR3 is TGTGCCAGCAGCCAAGGCCTCACCGGGGAGCTGTTTTTT. Its translation is CASSQGLTGELFF. The rearrangement uses TRBV14 and TRBJ2-2, with D hard to call. The CDR3 runs 13 residues. V gave up 1 base and J gave up 4 bases, with 4 bases separating them. CDR1 is SGHDN and CDR2 is FVKESK in the germline V gene.

The rearrangement uses TRBV27 and TRBJ2-2, with unresolved D. Trimming took off 1 base at V and 4 bases at J, with 13 bases between the two ends. The CDR3 extends over 16 amino acids. Germline V gene data show CDR1 as MNHEY and CDR2 as SMNVEV (reference sequence). CDR3 residues: CASSLLGQVSTGELFF. DNA for the CDR3: TGTGCCAGCAGTTTATTAGGCCAGGTATCCACCGGGGAGCTGTTTTTT.

The chain links TRBV19 to TRBJ2-3; either TRBD1 or TRBD2 may supply D (5 bases each). The CDR3 is made up of 13 amino acids. The germline V gene encodes CDR1 LNHDA and CDR2 SQIVND (reference sequence). Trimming removed 10 bases at V and 4 bases at J, with 15 bases between. For the CDR3, the DNA is TGTGCCACCAGGGACGGTGGAGCAGATACGCAGTATTTT. Protein product: CATRDGGADTQYF.

This chain uses TRBV25-1 with TRBJ2-3, with TRBD1 matching 8 bases. The J segment lost 4 bases and the V segment lost 1 base, leaving 1 base of the junction unmatched. Germline CDR1 MGHDK, CDR2 SYGVNS. This CDR3 has 14 residues. CDR3 region: CASSESGGADTQYF. In nucleotides, the CDR3 is TGTGCCAGCAGTGAATCAGGGGGCGCAGATACGCAGTATTTT.

Here the CDR3 reads CASTRTERGQPQHF. The CDR3 region has the DNA TGTGCCAGTACCCGGACGGAAAGGGGGCAGCCCCAGCATTTT. The chain recombines TRBV19 with TRBJ1-5, with D maybe TRBD1 (6 bases). CDR1 and CDR2 (germline): LNHDA, SQIVND (reference sequence). Trimming pared 7 bases from V and 7 bases from J, leaving 17 bases between. This CDR3 has 14 amino acids.

A single count supports this clone. The CDR3 bases are TGTGCCAGCAGGTTACAACGAGATACGCAGTATTTT. Amino acids: CASRLQRDTQYF. The genes are TRBV7-9 and TRBJ2-3; D is ambiguous. Germline V gene data show CDR1 as SEHNR and CDR2 as FQNEAQ (reference sequence). V lost 6 bases and J lost 5, with 9 bases in between. The CDR3 loop spans 12 amino acids.

The rearrangement links TRBV28 to TRBJ1-1; D unresolved. The CDR3 totals 12 residues. Trimming removed 6 bases at V and 3 bases at J, with 8 bases between. CDR1 is MDHEN, CDR2 SYDVKM, per germline. This CDR3 is CASSPLDTEAFF. Written as DNA, the CDR3 is TGTGCCAGCAGCCCCTTGGACACTGAAGCTTTCTTT.

The chain couples TRBV9 to TRBJ1-2; 9 bases are shared with TRBD1. J gave up 2 bases and V 4 bases, and 3 bases lay outside the gene matches. Germline V gene lookup returns CDR1 SGDLS and CDR2 YYNGEE. There are 14 residues in the CDR3. CDR3 protein: CASSTTGGNYGYTF. CDR3 bases: TGTGCCAGCAGCACGACAGGGGGGAACTATGGCTACACCTTC.

This chain uses TRBV28 with TRBJ2-7, with D unresolved. The V gene's germline CDR1 is MDHEN and CDR2 SYDVKM. CDR3 size: 16 residues. V lost 3 bases and J lost 0, with 15 bases in between. The CDR3: CASSLSSRSPSYEQYF. CDR3 DNA: TGTGCCAGCAGTTTGTCTTCCAGGTCCCCCTCCTACGAGCAGTACTTC. Filled out from reference TRBV28 and TRBJ2-7, the complete variable domain reads DVKVTQSSRYLVKRTGEKVFLECVQDMDHENMFWYRQDPGLGLRLIYFSYDVKMKEKGDIPEGYSVSREKKERFSLILESASTNQTSMYLCASSLSSRSPSYEQYFGPGTRLTVT.

The chain recombines TRBV27 with TRBJ2-7; D is perhaps TRBD1 or TRBD2 (5 bases each). Germline values: CDR1 MNHEY, CDR2 SMNVEV (reference sequence). The CDR3 sequence is 15 residues long. The V end was cut by 5 bases, the J end by 5 bases, with 19 bases between. CDR3 residues: CASSVRAHRGDEQYF. As DNA, the CDR3 is TGTGCCAGCAGTGTCCGGGCCCATCGAGGGGACGAGCAGTACTTC.

CDR3 sequence (DNA): TGTGCCAACCAGGACAGCACCTATGGCTACACCTTC. Translation: CANQDSTYGYTF. The chain combines TRBV6-5 with TRBJ1-2, with D tentatively TRBD1 (6 bases). V gave up 10 bases and J gave up 4 bases, with 13 bases separating them. Germline V gene lookup returns CDR1 MNHEY and CDR2 SVGAGI. The CDR3 has 12 amino acids.